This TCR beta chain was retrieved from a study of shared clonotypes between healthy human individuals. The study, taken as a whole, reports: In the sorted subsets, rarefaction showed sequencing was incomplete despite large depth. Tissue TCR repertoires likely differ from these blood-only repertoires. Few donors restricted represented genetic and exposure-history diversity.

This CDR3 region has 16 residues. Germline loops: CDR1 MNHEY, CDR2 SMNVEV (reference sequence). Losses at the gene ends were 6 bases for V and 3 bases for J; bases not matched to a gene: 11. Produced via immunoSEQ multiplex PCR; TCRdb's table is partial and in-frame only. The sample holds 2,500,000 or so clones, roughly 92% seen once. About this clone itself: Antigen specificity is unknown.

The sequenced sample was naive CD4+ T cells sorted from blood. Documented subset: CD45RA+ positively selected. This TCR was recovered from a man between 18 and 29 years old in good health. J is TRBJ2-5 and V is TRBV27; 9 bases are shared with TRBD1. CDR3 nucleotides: TGTGCCAGCAGCAAGGGACAGGGCGCAAGCAAAGAGACCCAGTACTTC. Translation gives CASSKGQGASKETQYF.